This T cell receptor beta chain was recovered during a study of a mutant IDH1 vaccine in newly diagnosed glioma. About the research overall: The earlier regimen, radiotherapy, temozolomide, or both, was most often both.

Turning to this clone: What it binds is unknown.

Trimming stripped 1 base from V and 2 bases from J, with 6 bases between. Germline V gives CDR1 MGHRA, CDR2 YSYEKL. This CDR3 comprises 13 residues. The sample's time point: week 11, during vaccination. Each vaccine dose was 300 ug of mutant IDH1 20-mer peptide, with topical imiquimod. The data were produced by immunoSEQ multiplex PCR, yet TCRdb's version contains in-frame clones alone and is incomplete. The sample shows 110,000 or so clones, roughly 90% of them seen only once. The V and J genes are TRBV4-1 and TRBJ2-7; unclear D gene. This receptor was taken from a woman aged 50 to 60 with glioma. The sample was PBMCs, taken from a glioma patient whose treatment included an IDH1 peptide vaccine. The chain's CDR3 is CASSQVRAYEQYF. The CDR3 DNA follows: TGCGCCAGCAGCCAAGTAAGGGCCTACGAGCAGTACTTC.